These 9 T cell receptor beta chains share one sample of origin, sequenced in a study of T cell repertoires in cytomegalovirus infection (dated by TCRdb to between 2018 and 2021). The data were produced on an Illumina HiSeq 1500. TCRdb reprocessed the public reads (quality trimming at Q25 with fastp, clone calling with MiXCR) and kept in-frame beta chains. One record per CDR3 amino acid sequence lists the most common genes and DNA. The sample includes approximately 500,000 distinct CDR3 sequences, with about 30% observed a single time. The leading ten clones occupy less than 15% of the sample. Source material: PBMCs. The receptors come from a human donor in good health (CMV status not recorded). Some clones in this sample may be carry-over from other donors' samples.

This clonotype was observed a handful of times. This chain uses TRBV5-4 with TRBJ1-5, with D perhaps matching TRBD1 (6 bases). Trimming removed 4 bases at V and 0 bases at J, with 14 bases between. Germline lookup yields CDR1 SGHNT and CDR2 YYREEE (reference sequence). This CDR3 is built from 16 residues. CDR3 residues: CASSIGGGVSNQPQHF. CDR3 DNA: TGTGCCAGCAGCATTGGAGGGGGGGTTAGCAATCAGCCCCAGCATTTT. Combining the CDR3 with reference TRBV5-4 and TRBJ1-5 gives the whole variable domain ETGVTQSPTHLIKTRGQQVTLRCSSQSGHNTVSWYQQALGQGPQFIFQYYREEENGRGNFPPRFSGLQFPNYSSELNVNALELDDSALYLCASSIGGGVSNQPQHFGDGTRLSIL.

This clonotype was picked up many times. This chain joins TRBV7-9 and TRBJ1-1; no definite D call. The CDR3 runs to 13 residues. Trimming left V 8 bases short and J 3 bases short, with 13 bases between. The V gene's germline CDR1 is SEHNR and CDR2 FQNEAQ (reference sequence). As DNA, the CDR3 is TGTGCCAGCGGACGGGGTCCTTACACTGAAGCTTTCTTT. It encodes CASGRGPYTEAFF.

This clonotype occurred a few times. This sequence joins TRBV6-1 and TRBJ1-2, with D maybe TRBD1 (5 bases). The CDR3 totals 13 residues. The germline V gene has CDR1 MNHNS and CDR2 SASEGT. With 6 bases removed from V and 8 bases from J, the gap between germline ends came to 16 bases. The CDR3 here is CASSPGGVGGYTF. CDR3 in DNA: TGTGCCAGCAGCCCCGGGGGGGTCGGCGGCTACACCTTC.

This chain uses TRBV25-1 with TRBJ2-3, with D perhaps TRBD1 (5 bases). CDR3 length equals 13 residues. Trimming stripped 5 bases from V and 4 bases from J, with 10 bases between. Germline values: CDR1 MGHDK, CDR2 SYGVNS. The CDR3 DNA reads TGTGCCAGCAGTCAGACAGTATCAGATACGCAGTATTTT. Its protein product is CASSQTVSDTQYF.

This clonotype was found many times. The junction differs from germline at one of its ends, possibly a read error. The rearrangement joins TRBV7-2 to TRBJ2-1, with 9 nucleotides matching TRBD1. Germline lookup yields CDR1 SGHTA and CDR2 FQGNSA. The CDR3 is 12 residues long. The DNA for the CDR3 is TGTGCCAGCAGCTTAAACCGGGACAGGGTTTACTTC. Protein: CASSLNRDRVYF.

This clonotype was observed a few times. The CDR3 nucleotides are TGTGCCAGCCTGACCGGGACTAGCGGGGGAAATCAAATTGTGCAGTTCTTC. This codes for CASLTGTSGGNQIVQFF. The chain has TRBV12-3 or TRBV12-4 and TRBJ2-1; 14 bases are a match to TRBD2. Trimming at V came to 8 bases and at J to 12 bases, leaving 18 bases not matched to a gene. The CDR3 consists of 17 residues.

This clonotype was counted a single time. This chain links TRBV27 with TRBJ2-2; weak D call: TRBD2 (6 bases). Trimming stripped 1 base from V and 2 bases from J, with 8 bases between. This CDR3 has 15 amino acids. Germline V gene sequence: CDR1 MNHEY, CDR2 SMNVEV (reference sequence). The CDR3 loop is CASSLWTTNTGELFF. The CDR3 DNA sequence: TGTGCCAGCAGTTTATGGACTACCAACACCGGGGAGCTGTTTTTT.

The chain recombines TRBV4-3 with TRBJ1-2, with D unresolved. The V end was cut by 0 bases, the J end by 4 bases, with 6 bases between. Per the germline V gene, CDR1 is LGHNA and CDR2 is YSLEER. CDR3 size: 13 residues. The chain's CDR3 is CASSQDLVYGYTF. The CDR3 DNA sequence: TGCGCCAGCAGCCAAGATCTGGTCTATGGCTACACCTTC.

V gene TRBV29-1 combines with J gene TRBJ2-3; 8 bases are shared with TRBD2. CDR3 size: 14 residues. V lost 6 bases to trimming and J lost 3 bases; unmatched junction nucleotides: 8. CDR1 SQVTM and CDR2 ANQGSEA come from the germline V gene. The CDR3 DNA reads TGCAGCGTAGAAAGCGGGAGTGGGACAGATACGCAGTATTTT. Translating gives CSVESGSGTDTQYF.